One and the same sample provided the 12 T cell receptor beta chains below, sequenced in a study of OX40 agonist ivuxolimab in advanced cancers. Assay: immunoSEQ multiplex PCR; the TCRdb copy retains only in-frame clones and omits some. The sample holds some 85,000 clones, roughly 91% seen once. The material was CD4+ or CD8+ T cells sorted from blood, obtained in a trial of the OX40 agonist ivuxolimab. The receptors derive from an adult with an advanced solid tumor such as melanoma, head and neck, liver or kidney cancer.

The chain employs TRBV7-9 and TRBJ2-7; D remains ambiguous. Germline V CDR1 and CDR2: SEHNR, FQNEAQ (reference sequence). This CDR3 has 16 amino acids. The V end lost 2 bases, the J end lost 3 bases, and 17 bases lay between the germline ends. The CDR3 here is CASSLQSQNGFYEQYF. The CDR3 DNA reads TGTGCCAGCAGCTTACAAAGTCAGAACGGCTTCTACGAGCAGTACTTC.

The rearrangement links TRBV18 to TRBJ1-5; possible D gene TRBD1, 5 bases. This CDR3 region has 14 residues. The germline CDR1 and CDR2 sequences are KGHSH and LQKENI. Trimming pared 3 bases from V and 5 bases from J, leaving 11 bases between. The CDR3 region is CASSPGGAHQPQHF. CDR3 nucleotide sequence: TGTGCCAGCTCACCTGGGGGTGCACATCAGCCCCAGCATTTT.

The chain couples TRBV6-1 to TRBJ2-2; D gene ambiguous. CDR3 length: 17 residues. V lost 2 bases and J 4 bases, leaving 17 bases between the germline ends. CDR1 is MNHNS and CDR2 is SASEGT in the germline V gene. CDR3 nucleotides: TGTGCCAGCAGTGAAATGATGGGGTGGGGAACCACCGGGGAGCTGTTTTTT. It yields the protein CASSEMMGWGTTGELFF.

CDR3 amino acids: CASSFSLGRWYEQYF. The CDR3 DNA sequence: TGTGCCAGCAGCTTCAGCTTGGGACGGTGGTACGAGCAGTACTTC. V gene TRBV7-2 combines with J gene TRBJ2-7; D may match TRBD1 or TRBD2 (5 bases each). Germline V gene data show CDR1 as SGHTA and CDR2 as FQGNSA. V lost 3 bases, J lost 4 bases, and 16 bases lay in between. The CDR3 runs 15 residues.

The chain joins TRBV6-5 to TRBJ2-5, with D possibly called TRBD1 or TRBD2 (6 bases each). V lost 0 bases and J lost 5, with 16 bases in between. Germline V gives CDR1 MNHEY, CDR2 SVGAGI. CDR3 size: 16 residues. CDR3 residues: CASSYSTFGGRETQYF. CDR3 in DNA: TGTGCCAGCAGTTACTCGACGTTTGGGGGGCGCGAGACCCAGTACTTC.

The chain recombines TRBV6-1 with TRBJ1-4; no definite D call. The CDR3 sequence is 14 residues long. Between the trimmed V and J ends, which lost 7 bases and 0 bases, there was a span of 9 bases. Germline lookup yields CDR1 MNHNS and CDR2 SASEGT. The DNA for the CDR3 is TGTGCCAGCACGAGGCTTTCAACTAATGAAAAACTGTTTTTT. Protein: CASTRLSTNEKLFF.

J is TRBJ1-5 and V is TRBV28, with TRBD1 identical over 7 bases. Germline V CDR1 and CDR2: MDHEN, SYDVKM. V was clipped by 4 bases and J by 6 bases; unmatched bases: 6. This CDR3 comprises 14 residues. The DNA of the CDR3 is TGTGCCAGCAGTTCGACAGGGAGAGGTCAGCCCCAGCATTTT. Translating gives CASSSTGRGQPQHF.

The rearrangement links TRBV5-4 to TRBJ2-1, with D unclear. The CDR3 has 14 residues. Germline CDR1 is SGHNT and CDR2 is YYREEE (reference sequence). Trimming cost V 0 bases and J 0 bases, with 4 bases left between them. The CDR3 DNA reads as TGTGCCAGCAGCTTGGGGAGCTCCTACAATGAGCAGTTCTTC. Translation: CASSLGSSYNEQFF.

This chain links TRBV7-6 with TRBJ2-5; D remains unclear. Germline V gene data show CDR1 as SGHVS and CDR2 as FNYEAQ. The CDR3 covers 15 residues. The V end lost 1 base, the J end lost 2 bases, and 11 bases lay between the germline ends. The CDR3 sequence is CASSLGAGSQETQYF. DNA for the CDR3: TGTGCCAGCAGCTTAGGGGCAGGATCTCAAGAGACCCAGTACTTC.

This clone has a single count. This sequence joins TRBV4-1 and TRBJ1-5; tentatively, D is TRBD1 (5 bases). The germline V and J ends were trimmed by 4 bases and 1 base, with 14 bases remaining between them. From germline, CDR1 is MGHRA and CDR2 YSYEKL. The CDR3 totals 16 residues. This chain's CDR3 is CASSPTRGESNQPQHF. In DNA form, the CDR3 reads TGCGCCAGCAGCCCCACCCGGGGGGAGAGCAATCAGCCCCAGCATTTT.

The chain joins TRBV6-1 to TRBJ1-2; D not resolved. Trimming stripped 3 bases from V and 4 bases from J, with 9 bases between. The CDR3 runs to 13 residues. From germline, CDR1 is MNHNS and CDR2 SASEGT. In DNA form, the CDR3 reads TGTGCCAGCAGTGATGAGGGCTCCTATGGCTACACCTTC. Protein: CASSDEGSYGYTF.

V usage is TRBV15 and J usage is TRBJ1-2; D ambiguous. V shed 1 base and J shed 8 bases, with 11 bases lying between them. The length of the CDR3 is 13 residues. CDR1 and CDR2 (germline): LNHNV, YYDKDF (reference sequence). The DNA for the CDR3 is TGTGCCACCAGCAGAGGCACGGGGTCAGGCTACACCTTC. It encodes CATSRGTGSGYTF.